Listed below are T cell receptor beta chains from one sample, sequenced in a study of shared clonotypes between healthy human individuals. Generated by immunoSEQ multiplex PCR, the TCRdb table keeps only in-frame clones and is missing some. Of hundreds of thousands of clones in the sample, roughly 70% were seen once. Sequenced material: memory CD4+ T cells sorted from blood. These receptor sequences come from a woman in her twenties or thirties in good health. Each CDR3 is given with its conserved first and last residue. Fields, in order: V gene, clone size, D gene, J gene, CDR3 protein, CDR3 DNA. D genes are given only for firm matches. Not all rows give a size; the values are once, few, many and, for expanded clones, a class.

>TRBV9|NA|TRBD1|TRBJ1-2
CASSAKGANLGSYGYTF
TGTGCCAGCAGCGCAAAGGGGGCTAACCTGGGAAGCTATGGCTACACCTTC
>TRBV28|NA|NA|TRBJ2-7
CASSSGTHLYYEQYF
TGTGCCAGCAGCTCCGGGACACACCTCTACTACGAGCAGTACTTC
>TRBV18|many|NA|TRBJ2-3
CASSKASGTDTQYF
TGTGCCAGCTCAAAGGCTAGCGGCACAGATACGCAGTATTTT
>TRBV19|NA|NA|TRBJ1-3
CASSFNGKSGSSGNTIYF
TGTGCCAGTAGTTTCAATGGGAAGAGCGGGAGCTCTGGAAACACCATATATTTT
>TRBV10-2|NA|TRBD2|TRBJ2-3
CASITGLAGGDTQYF
TGCGCCAGCATCACAGGACTAGCGGGAGGAGATACGCAGTATTTT
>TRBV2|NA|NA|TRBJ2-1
CASSRDVALHEQFF
TGTGCCAGCAGCCGGGACGTAGCCCTCCATGAGCAGTTCTTC
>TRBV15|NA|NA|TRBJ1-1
CATSRDRVEAFF
TGTGCCACCAGCAGAGATCGGGTTGAAGCTTTCTTT
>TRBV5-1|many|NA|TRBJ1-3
CASDTGHTIYF
TGCGCCAGCGATACAGGGCACACCATATATTTT
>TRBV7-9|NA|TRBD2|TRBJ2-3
CASDYGGADTQYF
TGTGCTAGTGACTATGGGGGGGCAGATACGCAGTATTTT
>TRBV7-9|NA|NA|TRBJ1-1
CASSSDTYTEAFF
TGTGCCAGCAGCTCTGACACCTACACTGAAGCTTTCTTT
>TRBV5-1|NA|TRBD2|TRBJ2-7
CASSPPGLALDEQYF
TGCGCCAGCAGCCCCCCCGGACTAGCTCTTGACGAGCAGTACTTC
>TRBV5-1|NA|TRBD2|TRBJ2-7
CASSFGTSGIEQYF
TGCGCCAGCAGCTTCGGGACTAGCGGGATAGAGCAGTACTTC
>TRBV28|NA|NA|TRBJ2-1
CASSSTSPYNEQFF
TGTGCCAGCAGTTCCACTAGCCCCTACAATGAGCAGTTCTTC
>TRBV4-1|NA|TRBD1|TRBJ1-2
CASSQETVGTGVGYTF
TGCGCCAGCAGCCAAGAGACCGTCGGGACAGGGGTTGGCTACACCTTC
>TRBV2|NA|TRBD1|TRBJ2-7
CASSDRVAVYEQYF
TGTGCCAGCAGCGACAGGGTGGCGGTATACGAGCAGTACTTC
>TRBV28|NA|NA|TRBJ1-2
CATSPGDNNPYGYTF
TGTGCCACCTCCCCGGGGGACAACAACCCCTATGGCTACACCTTC
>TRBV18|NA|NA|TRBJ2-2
CASSPRGDGELFF
TGTGCCAGCTCACCCAGAGGAGACGGGGAGCTGTTTTTT
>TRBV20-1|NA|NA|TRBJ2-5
CSAREKETQYF
TGCAGTGCCAGAGAAAAAGAGACCCAGTACTTC
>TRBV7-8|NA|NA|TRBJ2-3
CASSLVAALADTQYF
TGTGCCAGCAGCTTAGTTGCGGCCCTCGCTGATACGCAGTATTTT
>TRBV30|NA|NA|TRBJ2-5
CAWSLGGDQYF
TGTGCCTGGAGTCTCGGCGGGGACCAGTACTTC